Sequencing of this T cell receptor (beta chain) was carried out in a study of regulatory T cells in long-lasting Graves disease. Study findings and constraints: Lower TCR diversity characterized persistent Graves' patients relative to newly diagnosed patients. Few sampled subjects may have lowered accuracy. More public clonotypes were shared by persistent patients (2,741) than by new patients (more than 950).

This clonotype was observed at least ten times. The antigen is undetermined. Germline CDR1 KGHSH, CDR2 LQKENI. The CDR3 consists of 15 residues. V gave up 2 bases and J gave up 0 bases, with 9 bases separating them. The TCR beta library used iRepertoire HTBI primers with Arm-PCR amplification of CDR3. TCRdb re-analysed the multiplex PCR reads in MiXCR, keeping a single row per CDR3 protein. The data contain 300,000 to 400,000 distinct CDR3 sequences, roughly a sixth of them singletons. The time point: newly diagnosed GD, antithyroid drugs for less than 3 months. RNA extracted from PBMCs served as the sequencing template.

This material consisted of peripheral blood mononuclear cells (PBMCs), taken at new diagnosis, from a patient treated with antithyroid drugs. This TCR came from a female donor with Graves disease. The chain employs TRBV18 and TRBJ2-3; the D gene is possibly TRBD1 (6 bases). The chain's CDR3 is CASSPGDISTDTQYF. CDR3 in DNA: TGTGCCAGCTCACCAGGGGACATAAGCACAGATACGCAGTATTTT.